The clone carrying this TCR beta chain showed up just a few times. What it recognizes is unknown. The entry originates in a study of blood T cell dynamics during melanoma immunotherapy. Overall study results and limits: At W3, later disease-control patients showed bifurcated PBMC repertoire changes, unlike progressors.

This CDR3 region has 15 residues. V shed 4 bases and J 3 bases; nucleotides not matched to a gene: 7. Per the germline V gene, CDR1 is SGDLS and CDR2 is YYNGEE. The method was immunoSEQ multiplex PCR; TCRdb's version includes in-frame clones alone and lacks a portion of them. The sample lists under 15,000 clones, 80% to 90% seen once, with approximately 5% in the top ten. As for time point: week 3, after first cycle of checkpoint inhibitor. One draw preceded checkpoint blockade; another followed its first cycle at week 3. The sequencing here drew on blood, taken from a patient treated with checkpoint blockade. The chain uses TRBV9 and TRBJ2-1; TRBD1 agrees at 7 bases. The origin of this receptor is a human donor with melanoma. The CDR3 sequence is CASSSEGAYYNEQFF. The CDR3 DNA sequence: TGTGCCAGCAGCTCTGAGGGGGCCTACTACAATGAGCAGTTCTTC.